A selection of T cell receptor beta chains follows, all from one sample in a study of blood T cell repertoires in COVID-19. The table came from immunoSEQ multiplex PCR; TCRdb's copy has only in-frame clones and leaves some out. The data contain 110,000 or so clones, over 75% of them seen just once; the ten biggest clones take up less than 2.5%. The sample consisted of peripheral blood. These TCRs come from a human donor in a cohort sampled during active COVID-19. Each CDR3 is given with its conserved first and last residue. Clone size is not always given. Where it is, it says once, few, many or a class for expanded clones.

J gene,CDR3 length,V gene,clone size,CDR3 protein
TRBJ1-6,15,TRBV9,few,CASSAEGQWNPPLHF
TRBJ1-2,13,TRBV21-1,-,CASSMDRRGGYTF
TRBJ1-5,13,TRBV7-9,few,CASSLGQHQPQHF
TRBJ1-4,14,TRBV9,once,CASSRQGAGEKLFF
TRBJ2-1,15,TRBV27,-,CASGLGQSSYNEQFF
TRBJ1-5,16,TRBV28,-,CASTLPHLGSNQPQHF
TRBJ2-7,15,TRBV5-8,-,CASSVGPHSSYEQYF
TRBJ1-4,12,TRBV18,-,CASSPAAEKLFF
TRBJ2-1,14,TRBV7-9,few,CASSGGAAYNEQFF
TRBJ2-5,15,TRBV5-1,-,CASSGWFQGQETQYF
TRBJ1-3,15,TRBV4-2,many,CASSQDQGSGNTIYF
TRBJ2-1,16,TRBV7-9,-,CASSLPRAGGPNEQFF